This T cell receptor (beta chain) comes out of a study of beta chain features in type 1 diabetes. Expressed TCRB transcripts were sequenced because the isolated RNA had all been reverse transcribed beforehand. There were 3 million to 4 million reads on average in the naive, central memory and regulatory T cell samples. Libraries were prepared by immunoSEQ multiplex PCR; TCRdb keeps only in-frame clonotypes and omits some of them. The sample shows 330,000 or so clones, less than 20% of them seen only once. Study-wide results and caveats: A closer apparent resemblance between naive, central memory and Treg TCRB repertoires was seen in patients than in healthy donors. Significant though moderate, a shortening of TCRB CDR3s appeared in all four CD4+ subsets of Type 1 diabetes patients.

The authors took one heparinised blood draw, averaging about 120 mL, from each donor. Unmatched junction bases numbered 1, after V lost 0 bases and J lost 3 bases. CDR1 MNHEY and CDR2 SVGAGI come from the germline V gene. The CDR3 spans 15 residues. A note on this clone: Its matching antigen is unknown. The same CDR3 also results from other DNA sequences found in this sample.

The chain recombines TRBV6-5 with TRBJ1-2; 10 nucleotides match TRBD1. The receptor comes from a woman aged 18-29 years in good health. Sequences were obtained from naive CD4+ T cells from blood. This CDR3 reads CASSYSGTGDYGYTF. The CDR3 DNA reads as TGTGCCAGCAGTTACTCCGGGACAGGGGACTATGGCTACACCTTC.